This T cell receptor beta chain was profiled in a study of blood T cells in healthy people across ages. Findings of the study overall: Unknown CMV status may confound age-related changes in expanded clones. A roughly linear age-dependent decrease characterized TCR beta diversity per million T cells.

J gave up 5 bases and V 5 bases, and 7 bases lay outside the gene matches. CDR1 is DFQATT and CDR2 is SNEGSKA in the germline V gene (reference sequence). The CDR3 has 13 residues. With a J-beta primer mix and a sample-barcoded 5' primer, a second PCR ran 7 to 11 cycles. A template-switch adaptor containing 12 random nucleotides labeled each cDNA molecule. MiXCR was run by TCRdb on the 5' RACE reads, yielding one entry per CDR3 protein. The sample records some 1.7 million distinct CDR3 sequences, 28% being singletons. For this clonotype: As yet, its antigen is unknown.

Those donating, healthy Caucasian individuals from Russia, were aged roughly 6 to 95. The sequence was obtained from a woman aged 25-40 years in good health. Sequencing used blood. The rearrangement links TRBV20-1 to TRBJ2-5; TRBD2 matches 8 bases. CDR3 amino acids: CSAGRGGAETQYF. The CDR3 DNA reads TGCAGTGCTGGCCGGGGGGGCGCGGAGACCCAGTACTTC.